These 6 T cell receptor beta chains share one sample of origin, sequenced in a study of blood T cell repertoires in COVID-19. Sequenced by immunoSEQ multiplex PCR; TCRdb stores in-frame clones only, minus some. The sample records 98,000 or so clones, 91% being singletons. The specimen was peripheral blood. The source of these receptors is a human donor in a cohort sampled during active COVID-19.

The CDR3 sequence is CASSFIAGGFSDTQYF. Here the CDR3 DNA reads TGCGCCAGCAGCTTCATAGCGGGGGGATTTTCAGATACGCAGTATTTT. The chain has TRBV5-1 and TRBJ2-3; 10 positions agree with TRBD2. In germline, CDR1 is SGHRS, CDR2 YFSETQ. J gave up 4 bases and V 2 bases, and 7 bases lay outside the gene matches. The CDR3 covers 16 residues.

The V call is TRBV5-1, the J call TRBJ1-4; TRBD1 might be the D (6 bases). Germline assignment: CDR1 SGHRS and CDR2 YFSETQ. Trimming left V 0 bases short and J 7 bases short, with 19 bases between. The CDR3 length is 17 residues. The CDR3 DNA follows: TGCGCCAGCAGCTTGGGTGGGGGCAGTCTGAGGAGTGAAAAACTGTTTTTT. This translates into CASSLGGGSLRSEKLFF.

The V gene is TRBV5-5, the J gene TRBJ2-1, with 10 bases identical to TRBD2. The CDR3 is 17 residues long. J was trimmed by 4 bases and V by 1 base; bases with no gene match: 8. Germline V CDR1 and CDR2: SGHKS, YYEKEE (reference sequence). CDR3 bases: TGTGCCAGCAGCTTGTGGATTGGACTAGCGGATTACAATGAGCAGTTCTTC. It codes for CASSLWIGLADYNEQFF.

This clone was detected only once. The chain uses TRBV2 and TRBJ2-2; 8 bases line up with TRBD1. In germline, CDR1 is SNHLY, CDR2 FYNNEI. The CDR3 contains 15 residues. J was trimmed by 4 bases and V by 6 bases; bases with no gene match: 7. CDR3 nucleotides: TGTGCCAGCAGGGGCAGGGGGCCGGTCACCGGGGAGCTGTTTTTT. Amino acids: CASRGRGPVTGELFF.

The chain couples TRBV7-2 to TRBJ2-7; 8 nucleotides match TRBD2. The trim removed 2 bases at V and 6 bases at J, leaving 9 bases unmatched. The germline V gene has CDR1 SGHTA and CDR2 FQGNSA. The CDR3 is 15 amino acids. The CDR3 loop reads CASSLFPLAGGEQYF. The CDR3 coding sequence is TGTGCCAGCAGCTTATTTCCGCTAGCGGGTGGCGAGCAGTACTTC.

The V call is TRBV14, the J call TRBJ2-3, with 7 positions matching TRBD1. CDR3 size: 16 residues. Trimming cost V 3 bases and J 4 bases; bases outside gene matches: 10. Germline V gives CDR1 SGHDN, CDR2 FVKESK. DNA of the CDR3: TGTGCCAGCAGCCACACCAATCTAGGGGGCCCAGATACGCAGTATTTT. It encodes CASSHTNLGGPDTQYF.